The 10 T cell receptor beta chains given below trace back to one sample, sequenced in a study of T cells expressing NK-cell markers. No DNA is given; TCRdb re-called the 5' RACE reads and lists each CDR3 protein once. The sample spans roughly 390,000 distinct CDR3 sequences; the ten largest clones claim around 5.3%. The specimen sequenced was blood T cells: a sorted CD56 or NKG2C T cell subset, CD4+ or CD8+ T cells, or bulk PBMC T cells (not recorded which). These TCRs come from a man aged 18-69 years in good health.

V and J are TRBV18 and TRBJ2-7. CDR3 length: 16 residues. The germline V gene encodes CDR1 KGHSH and CDR2 LQKENI. CDR3 region: CASSPKASSLTYEQYF.

V usage is TRBV6-5 and J usage is TRBJ1-3. CDR1 and CDR2 (germline): MNHEY, SVGAGI. This CDR3 comprises 15 residues. The CDR3 protein is CASSYKGGTGNTIYF.

The rearrangement uses TRBV5-1 and TRBJ2-3; no DNA is available, so the TRBD2 call from TCRdb remains unchecked. The CDR3 runs 17 residues. Looked up from germline, CDR1 is SGHRS and CDR2 is YFSETQ. CDR3 sequence: CASSHGWTSGYTDTQYF. The variable domain in full, completed from reference TRBV5-1 and TRBJ2-3, reads KAGVTQTPRYLIKTRGQQVTLSCSPISGHRSVSWYQQTPGQGLQFLFEYFSETQRNKGNFPGRFSGRQFSNSRSEMNVSTLELGDSALYLCASSHGWTSGYTDTQYFGPGTRLTVL.

The chain uses TRBV3-1 and TRBJ2-3; no DNA is available, so the TRBD1 call from TCRdb remains unchecked. Germline-derived CDR1 and CDR2 are LGHDT and YNNKEL (reference sequence). The CDR3 is made up of 14 amino acids. CDR3 sequence: CASSQGGKSDTQYF.

The chain links TRBV20-1 to TRBJ1-5. CDR3 length: 15 amino acids. Per the germline V gene, CDR1 is DFQATT and CDR2 is SNEGSKA (reference sequence). The chain's CDR3 is CSANARLRENQPQHF.

The V call is TRBV12-3 or TRBV12-4, the J call TRBJ2-1; TCRdb's assignment of TRBD2 cannot be checked, as there is no DNA. The CDR3 has 16 residues. The chain's CDR3 is CASSPGELAGRNEQFF.

The V gene is TRBV20-1, the J gene TRBJ2-3. There are 15 residues in the CDR3. The germline gives CDR1 DFQATT, CDR2 SNEGSKA (reference sequence). The CDR3 loop is CSARGLAASTDTQYF.

The V gene is TRBV5-6, the J gene TRBJ1-2. Germline CDR1 and CDR2: SGHDT and YYEEEE. This CDR3 contains 15 residues. The CDR3 region is CASSLDRRVIYGYTF.

The V call is TRBV24-1, the J call TRBJ2-1; TCRdb returns TRBD1, unconfirmable since there is no DNA. The CDR3 spans 14 residues. CDR1 is KGHDR and CDR2 is SFDVKD in the germline V gene. CDR3: CATPLWGGTYEQFF.

V and J are TRBV7-2 and TRBJ2-5. Germline CDR1 SGHTA, CDR2 FQGNSA. The CDR3 totals 14 residues. The CDR3 sequence is CASSQRRAIETQYF.